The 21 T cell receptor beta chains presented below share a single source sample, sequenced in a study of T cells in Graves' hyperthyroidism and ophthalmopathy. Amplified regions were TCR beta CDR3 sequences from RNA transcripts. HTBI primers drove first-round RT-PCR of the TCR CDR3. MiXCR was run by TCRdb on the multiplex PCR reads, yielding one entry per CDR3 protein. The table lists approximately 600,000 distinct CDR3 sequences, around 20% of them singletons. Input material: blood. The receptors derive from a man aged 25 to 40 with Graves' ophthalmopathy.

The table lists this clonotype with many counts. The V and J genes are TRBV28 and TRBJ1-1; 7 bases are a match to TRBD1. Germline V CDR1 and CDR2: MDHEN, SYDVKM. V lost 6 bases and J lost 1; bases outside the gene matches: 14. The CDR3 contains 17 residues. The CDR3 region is CASSPSRGLMANTEAFF. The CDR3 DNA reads TGTGCCAGCAGCCCTAGTAGGGGGCTTATGGCGAACACTGAAGCTTTCTTT.

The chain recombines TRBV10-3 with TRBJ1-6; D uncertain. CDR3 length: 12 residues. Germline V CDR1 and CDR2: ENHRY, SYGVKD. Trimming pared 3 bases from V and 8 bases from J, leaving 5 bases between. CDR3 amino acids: CAISDRYSPLHF. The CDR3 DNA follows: TGTGCCATCAGTGACCGGTATTCACCCCTCCACTTT.

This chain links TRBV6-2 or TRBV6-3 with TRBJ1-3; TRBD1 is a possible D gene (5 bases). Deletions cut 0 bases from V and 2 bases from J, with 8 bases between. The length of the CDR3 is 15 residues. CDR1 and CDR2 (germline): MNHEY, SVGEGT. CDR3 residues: CASSYSEGPGNTIYF. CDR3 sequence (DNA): TGTGCCAGCAGTTACTCGGAGGGGCCTGGAAACACCATATATTTT.

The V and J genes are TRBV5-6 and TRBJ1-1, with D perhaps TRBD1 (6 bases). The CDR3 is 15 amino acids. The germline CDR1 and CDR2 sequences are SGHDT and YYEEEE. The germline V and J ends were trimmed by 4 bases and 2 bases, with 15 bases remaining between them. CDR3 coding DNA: TGTGCCAGCAGCAGAACCGGGACACATAACACTGAAGCTTTCTTT. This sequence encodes CASSRTGTHNTEAFF.

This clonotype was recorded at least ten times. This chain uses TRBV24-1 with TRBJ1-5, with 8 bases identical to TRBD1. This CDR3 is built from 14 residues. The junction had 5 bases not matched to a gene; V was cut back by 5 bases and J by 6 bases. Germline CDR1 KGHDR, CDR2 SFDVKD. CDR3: CATSAGQGGQPQHF. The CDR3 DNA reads TGTGCCACCAGTGCCGGACAGGGAGGTCAGCCCCAGCATTTT.

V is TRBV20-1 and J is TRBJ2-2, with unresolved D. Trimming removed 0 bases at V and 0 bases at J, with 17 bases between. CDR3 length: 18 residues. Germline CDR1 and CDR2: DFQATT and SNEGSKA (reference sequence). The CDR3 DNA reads TGCAGTGCTAGAGACCGGACCGGAGCCGGAGCGAACACCGGGGAGCTGTTTTTT. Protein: CSARDRTGAGANTGELFF.

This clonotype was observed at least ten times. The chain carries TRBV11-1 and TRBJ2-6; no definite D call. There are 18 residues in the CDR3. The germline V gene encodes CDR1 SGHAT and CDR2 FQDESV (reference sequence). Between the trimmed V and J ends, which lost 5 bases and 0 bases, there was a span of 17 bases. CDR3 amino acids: CASSPRRSRASGANVLTF. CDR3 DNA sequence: TGTGCCAGCAGCCCCCGTAGGTCCCGGGCCTCTGGGGCCAACGTCCTGACTTTC.

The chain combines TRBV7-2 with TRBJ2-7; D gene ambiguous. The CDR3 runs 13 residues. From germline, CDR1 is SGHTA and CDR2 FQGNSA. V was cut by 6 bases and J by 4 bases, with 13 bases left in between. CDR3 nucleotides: TGTGCCAGCAGTCTCAACGCAAATTACGAGCAGTACTTC. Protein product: CASSLNANYEQYF.

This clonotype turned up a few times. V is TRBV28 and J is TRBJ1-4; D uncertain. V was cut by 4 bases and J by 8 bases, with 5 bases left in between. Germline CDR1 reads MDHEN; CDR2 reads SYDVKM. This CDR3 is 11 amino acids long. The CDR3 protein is CASSSLEKLFF. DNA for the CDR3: TGTGCCAGCAGTTCGCTGGAAAAACTGTTTTTT.

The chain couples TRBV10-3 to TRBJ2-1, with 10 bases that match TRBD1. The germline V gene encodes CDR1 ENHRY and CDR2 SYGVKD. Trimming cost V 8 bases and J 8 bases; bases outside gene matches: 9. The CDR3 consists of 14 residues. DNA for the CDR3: TGTGCCATCGCCGGGACAGGGGTCTCGGATGAGCAGTTCTTC. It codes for CAIAGTGVSDEQFF.

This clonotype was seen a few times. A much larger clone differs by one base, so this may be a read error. Here the CDR3 reads CASREQGAELFWTFF. In nucleotides, the CDR3 is TGTGCCAGCAGGGAGCAGGGGGCTGAGTTGTTTTGGACTTTCTTT. The J gene is TRBJ1-1, the V gene TRBV28, with TRBD1 matching over 8 bases. Germline CDR1 reads MDHEN; CDR2 reads SYDVKM. Trimming removed 6 bases from V and 12 bases from J; junction bases left unmatched: 18. The CDR3 extends over 15 amino acids.

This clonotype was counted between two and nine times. The CDR3 region has the DNA TGTGCCAGCAGAAACCGAAACACCGGGGAGCTGTTTTTT. This translates into CASRNRNTGELFF. The rearrangement links TRBV6-1 to TRBJ2-2; D gene uncertain. Trimming shortened V by 6 bases and J by 2 bases, and 7 bases separated the two germline ends. Germline V CDR1 and CDR2: MNHNS, SASEGT. The CDR3 is 13 amino acids.

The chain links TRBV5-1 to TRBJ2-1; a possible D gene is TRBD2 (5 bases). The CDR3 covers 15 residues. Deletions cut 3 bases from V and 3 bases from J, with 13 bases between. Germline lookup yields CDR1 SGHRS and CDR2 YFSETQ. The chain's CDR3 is CASSSRTGDYNEQFF. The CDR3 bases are TGCGCCAGCAGCTCAAGGACTGGCGACTACAATGAGCAGTTCTTC.

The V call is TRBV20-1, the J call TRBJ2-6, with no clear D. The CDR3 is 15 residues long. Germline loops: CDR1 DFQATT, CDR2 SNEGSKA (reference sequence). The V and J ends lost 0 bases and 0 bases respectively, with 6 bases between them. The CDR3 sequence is CSARDRLSGANVLTF. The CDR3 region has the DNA TGCAGTGCTAGAGATCGTCTCTCTGGGGCCAACGTCCTGACTTTC.

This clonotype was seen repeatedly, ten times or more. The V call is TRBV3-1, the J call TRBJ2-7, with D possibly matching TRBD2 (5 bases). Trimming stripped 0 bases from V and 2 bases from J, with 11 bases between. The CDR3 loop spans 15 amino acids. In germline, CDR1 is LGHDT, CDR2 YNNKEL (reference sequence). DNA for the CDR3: TGTGCCAGCAGCCAAGATCCTCAGCGGCCCTACGAGCAGTACTTC. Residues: CASSQDPQRPYEQYF.

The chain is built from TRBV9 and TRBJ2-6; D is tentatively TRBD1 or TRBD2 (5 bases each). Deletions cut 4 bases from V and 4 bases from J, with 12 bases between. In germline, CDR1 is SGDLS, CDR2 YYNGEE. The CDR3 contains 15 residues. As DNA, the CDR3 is TGTGCCAGCAGCACCCGGGACGTGGGGGCCAACGTCCTGACTTTC. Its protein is CASSTRDVGANVLTF.

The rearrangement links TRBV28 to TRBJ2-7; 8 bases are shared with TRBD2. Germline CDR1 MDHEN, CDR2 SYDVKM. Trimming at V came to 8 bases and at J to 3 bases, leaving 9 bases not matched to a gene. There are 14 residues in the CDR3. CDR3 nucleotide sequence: TGTGCCAGCCTCAGCGGGACTAGACTCTACGAGCAGTACTTC. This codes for CASLSGTRLYEQYF.

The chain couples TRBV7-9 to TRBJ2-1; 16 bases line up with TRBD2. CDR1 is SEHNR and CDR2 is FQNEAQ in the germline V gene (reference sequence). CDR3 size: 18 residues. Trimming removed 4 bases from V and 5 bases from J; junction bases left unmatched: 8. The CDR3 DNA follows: TGTGCCAGCAGCTCCTCTGGGACTAGCGGGAGGGTCCACAATGAGCAGTTCTTC. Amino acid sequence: CASSSSGTSGRVHNEQFF. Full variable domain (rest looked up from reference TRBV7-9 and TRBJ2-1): DTGVSQNPRHKITKRGQNVTFRCDPISEHNRLYWYRQTLGQGPEFLTYFQNEAQLEKSRLLSDRFSAERPKGSFSTLEIQRTEQGDSAMYLCASSSSGTSGRVHNEQFFGPGTRLTVL.

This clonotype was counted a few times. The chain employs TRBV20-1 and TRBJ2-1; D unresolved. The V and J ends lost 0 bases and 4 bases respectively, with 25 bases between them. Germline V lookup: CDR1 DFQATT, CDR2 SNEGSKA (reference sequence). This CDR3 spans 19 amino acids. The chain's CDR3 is CSARDGKNRPKIGYNEQFF. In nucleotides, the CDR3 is TGCAGTGCTAGAGATGGGAAGAACCGGCCAAAAATTGGGTACAATGAGCAGTTCTTC.

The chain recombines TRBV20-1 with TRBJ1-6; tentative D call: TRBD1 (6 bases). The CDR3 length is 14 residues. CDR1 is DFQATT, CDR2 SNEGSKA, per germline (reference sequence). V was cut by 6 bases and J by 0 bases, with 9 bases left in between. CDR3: CSAPDSSYNSPLHF. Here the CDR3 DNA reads TGCAGTGCACCGGACAGCTCCTATAATTCACCCCTCCACTTT.

CDR3 region: CASSSSRDRVNQPQHF. The CDR3 nucleotides are TGTGCCAGCAGCTCGAGCCGGGACAGGGTCAACCAGCCCCAGCATTTT. The genes are TRBV11-1 and TRBJ1-5; TRBD1 matches at 9 bases. Germline CDR1 and CDR2: SGHAT and FQDESV (reference sequence). The CDR3 totals 16 residues. J was trimmed by 7 bases and V by 4 bases; bases with no gene match: 11.